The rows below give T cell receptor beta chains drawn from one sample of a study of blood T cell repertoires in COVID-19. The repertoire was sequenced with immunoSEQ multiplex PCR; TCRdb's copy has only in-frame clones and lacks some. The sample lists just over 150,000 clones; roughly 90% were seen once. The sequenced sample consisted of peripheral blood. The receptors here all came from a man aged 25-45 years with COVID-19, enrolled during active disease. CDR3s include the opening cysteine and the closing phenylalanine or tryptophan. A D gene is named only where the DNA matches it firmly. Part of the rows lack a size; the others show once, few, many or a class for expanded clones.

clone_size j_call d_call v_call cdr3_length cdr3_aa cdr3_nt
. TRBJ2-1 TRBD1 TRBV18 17 CASSPPTGTGFFDEQFF TGTGCCAGCTCACCACCAACCGGGACAGGGTTTTTCGATGAGCAGTTCTTC
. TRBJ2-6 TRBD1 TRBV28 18 CASSPSGQVLSGANVLTF TGTGCCAGCAGTCCCTCGGGACAGGTCCTCTCTGGGGCCAACGTCCTGACTTTC
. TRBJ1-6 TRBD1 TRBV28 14 CASSLGRGSMALHF TGTGCCAGCAGTTTGGGCAGGGGGTCTATGGCCCTCCACTTT
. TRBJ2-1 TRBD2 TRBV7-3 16 CASSSSPSGGGNEQFF TGTGCCAGCAGTTCCTCGCCTAGCGGGGGGGGCAATGAGCAGTTCTTC
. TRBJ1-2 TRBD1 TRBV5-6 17 CASSLGDRGTGTYGYTF TGTGCCAGCAGCTTGGGGGACAGGGGGACCGGCACCTATGGCTACACCTTC
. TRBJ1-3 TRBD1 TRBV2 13 CASRQGVGNTIYF TGTGCCAGCCGACAGGGGGTTGGAAACACCATATATTTT
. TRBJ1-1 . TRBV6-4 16 CAEFWGRGFLNTEAFF TGTGCCGAATTCTGGGGGAGGGGATTTTTGAACACTGAAGCTTTCTTT
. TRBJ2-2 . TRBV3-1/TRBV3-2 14 CASSRGSNTGELFF TGTGCCAGCAGCAGGGGTTCGAACACCGGGGAGCTGTTTTTT
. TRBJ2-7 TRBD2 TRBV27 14 CASSFEREGREQYF TGTGCCAGCAGTTTCGAGCGGGAGGGCCGGGAGCAGTACTTC
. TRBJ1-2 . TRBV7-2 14 CASSFREGLTGYTF TGTGCCAGCAGCTTCCGGGAGGGACTGACGGGCTACACCTTC
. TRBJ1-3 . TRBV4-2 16 CASSQTGHNSGNTIYF TGTGCCAGCAGCCAAACGGGACATAACTCTGGAAACACCATATATTTT
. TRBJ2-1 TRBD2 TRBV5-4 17 CASSLLWTSGHYNEQFF TGTGCCAGCAGCTTGCTGTGGACTAGCGGACACTACAATGAGCAGTTCTTC
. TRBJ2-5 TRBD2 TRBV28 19 CASSSRAFGTSGQQETQYF TGTGCCAGCAGTTCCAGGGCCTTCGGGACTAGCGGACAGCAAGAGACCCAGTACTTC
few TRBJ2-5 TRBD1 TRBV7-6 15 CASSLMTGSQETQYF TGTGCCAGCAGCCTAATGACAGGGTCCCAAGAGACCCAGTACTTC
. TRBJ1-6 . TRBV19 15 CASKETGQLNSPLHF TGTGCCAGCAAGGAAACGGGACAACTTAATTCACCCCTCCACTTT
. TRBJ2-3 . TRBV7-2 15 CASSLEGRVTDTQYF TGTGCCAGCAGCTTAGAGGGGCGTGTGACAGATACGCAGTATTTT